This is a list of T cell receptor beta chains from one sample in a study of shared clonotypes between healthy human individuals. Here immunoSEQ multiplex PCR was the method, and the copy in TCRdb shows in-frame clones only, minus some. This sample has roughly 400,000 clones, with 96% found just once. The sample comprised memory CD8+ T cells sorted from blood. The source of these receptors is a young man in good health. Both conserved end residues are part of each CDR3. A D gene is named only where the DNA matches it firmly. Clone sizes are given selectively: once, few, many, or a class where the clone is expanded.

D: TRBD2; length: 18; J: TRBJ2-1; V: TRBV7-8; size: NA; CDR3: CASSPIPYPGLPHNEQFF; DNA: TGTGCCAGCAGCCCGATCCCTTACCCGGGACTACCGCACAATGAGCAGTTCTTC
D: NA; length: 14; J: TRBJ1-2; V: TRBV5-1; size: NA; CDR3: CASSLGGTNYGYTF; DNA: TGCGCCAGCAGCTTGGGGGGGACTAACTATGGCTACACCTTC
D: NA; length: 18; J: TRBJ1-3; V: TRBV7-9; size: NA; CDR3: CASSKRARAFSSGNTIYF; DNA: TGTGCCAGCAGCAAGAGGGCCAGGGCCTTTTCCTCTGGAAACACCATATATTTT
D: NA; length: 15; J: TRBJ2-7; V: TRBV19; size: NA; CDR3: CASSIGAAQIYEQYF; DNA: TGTGCCAGTAGTATAGGGGCTGCACAGATCTACGAGCAGTACTTC
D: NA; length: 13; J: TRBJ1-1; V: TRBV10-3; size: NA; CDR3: CAIRGTLNTEAFF; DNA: TGTGCCATCAGGGGGACGTTGAACACTGAAGCTTTCTTT
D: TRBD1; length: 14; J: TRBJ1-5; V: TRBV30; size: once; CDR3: CAWARDRGNQPQHF; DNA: TGTGCCTGGGCAAGGGACAGGGGCAATCAGCCCCAGCATTTT
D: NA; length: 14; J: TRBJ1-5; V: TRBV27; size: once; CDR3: CASSLTQGNQPQHF; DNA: TGTGCCAGCAGTTTAACCCAGGGCAATCAGCCCCAGCATTTT
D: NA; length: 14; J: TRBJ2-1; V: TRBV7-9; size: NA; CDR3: CASSLAGDGNEQFF; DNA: TGTGCCAGCAGCTTAGCGGGAGATGGCAATGAGCAGTTCTTC
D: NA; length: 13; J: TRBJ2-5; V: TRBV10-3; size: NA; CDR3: CAISDRAQETQYF; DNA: TGTGCCATCAGTGACAGGGCCCAAGAGACCCAGTACTTC
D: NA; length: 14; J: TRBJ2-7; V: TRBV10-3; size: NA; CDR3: CAISEWLTPYEQYF; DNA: TGTGCCATCAGTGAGTGGCTTACTCCCTACGAGCAGTACTTC
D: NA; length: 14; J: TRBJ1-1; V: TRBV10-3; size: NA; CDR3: CATKEDSSGTEAFF; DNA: TGTGCCACGAAAGAGGACAGTTCTGGCACTGAAGCTTTCTTT
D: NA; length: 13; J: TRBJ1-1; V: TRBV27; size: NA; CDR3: CASSLSLNTEAFF; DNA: TGTGCCAGCAGTCTGTCGCTGAACACTGAAGCTTTCTTT
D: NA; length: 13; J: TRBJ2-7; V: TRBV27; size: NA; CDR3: CASSLQGGYEQYF; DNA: TGTGCCAGCAGTTTACAGGGGGGCTACGAGCAGTACTTC
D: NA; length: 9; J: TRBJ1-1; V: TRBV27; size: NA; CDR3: CASSLQAFF; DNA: TGTGCCAGCAGTTTACAAGCTTTCTTT
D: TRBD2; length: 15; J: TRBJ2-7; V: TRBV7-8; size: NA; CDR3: CASSSTSGRINEQYF; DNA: TGTGCCAGCAGCTCGACTAGCGGGAGGATCAACGAGCAGTACTTC
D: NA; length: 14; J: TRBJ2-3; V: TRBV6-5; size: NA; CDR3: CASSYPGDTDTQYF; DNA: TGTGCCAGCAGTTACCCGGGGGACACAGATACGCAGTATTTT
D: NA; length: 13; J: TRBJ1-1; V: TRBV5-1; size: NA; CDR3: CASSRGMNTEAFF; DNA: TGCGCCAGCAGCCGGGGGATGAACACTGAAGCTTTCTTT
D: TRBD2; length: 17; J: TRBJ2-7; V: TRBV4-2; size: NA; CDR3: CASSQEWGRAGGYEQYF; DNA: TGTGCCAGCAGCCAAGAATGGGGGAGGGCCGGTGGCTACGAGCAGTACTTC
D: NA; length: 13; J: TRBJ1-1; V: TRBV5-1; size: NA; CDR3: CASSFGSNTEAFF; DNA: TGCGCCAGCAGCTTCGGTTCGAACACTGAAGCTTTCTTT
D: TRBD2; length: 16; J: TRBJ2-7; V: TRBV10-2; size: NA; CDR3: CASSEWLAGAGYEQYF; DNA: TGCGCCAGCAGTGAGTGGCTAGCGGGAGCTGGCTACGAGCAGTACTTC
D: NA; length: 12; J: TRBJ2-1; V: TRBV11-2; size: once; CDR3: CASSPWDNEQFF; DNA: TGTGCCAGCAGCCCGTGGGACAATGAGCAGTTCTTC
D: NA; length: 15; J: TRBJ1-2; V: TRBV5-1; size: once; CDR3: CASSLEQGVAYGYTF; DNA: TGCGCCAGCAGCTTGGAGCAGGGAGTTGCCTATGGCTACACCTTC
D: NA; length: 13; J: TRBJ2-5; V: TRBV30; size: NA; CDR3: CAWSVGPRETQYF; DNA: TGTGCCTGGAGTGTAGGGCCCCGAGAGACCCAGTACTTC
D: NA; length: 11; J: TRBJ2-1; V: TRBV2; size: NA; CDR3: CASNPLDEQFF; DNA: TGTGCCAGTAACCCCCTAGATGAGCAGTTCTTC
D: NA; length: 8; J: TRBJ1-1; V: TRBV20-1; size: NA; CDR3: CSAPGWGF; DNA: TGCAGTGCTCCAGGGTGGGGATTT
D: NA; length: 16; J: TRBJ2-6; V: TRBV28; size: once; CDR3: CASSGLLSSGANVLTF; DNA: TGTGCCAGCAGTGGACTGCTCTCCTCTGGGGCCAACGTCCTGACTTTC
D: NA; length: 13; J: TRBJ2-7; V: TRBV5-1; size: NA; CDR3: CASSLVPGTEQYF; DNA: TGCGCCAGCAGCTTGGTGCCGGGAACAGAGCAGTACTTC
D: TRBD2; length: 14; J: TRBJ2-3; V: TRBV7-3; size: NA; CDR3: CASSDLAGGDTQYF; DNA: TGTGCCAGCAGTGATCTAGCGGGCGGGGATACGCAGTATTTT
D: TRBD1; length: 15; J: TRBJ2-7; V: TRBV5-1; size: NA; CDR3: CASSSDGTGTGEQYF; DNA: TGCGCCAGCAGCTCCGATGGGACAGGGACTGGCGAGCAGTACTTC
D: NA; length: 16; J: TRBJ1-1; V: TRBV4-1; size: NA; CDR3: CASSPRPFGGNTEAFF; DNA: TGCGCCAGCAGCCCTAGGCCCTTTGGGGGTAACACTGAAGCTTTCTTT
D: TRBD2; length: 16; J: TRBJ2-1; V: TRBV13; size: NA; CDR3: CASSLRGLAGLNEQFF; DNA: TGTGCCAGCAGCTTACGGGGTTTAGCGGGGCTCAATGAGCAGTTCTTC
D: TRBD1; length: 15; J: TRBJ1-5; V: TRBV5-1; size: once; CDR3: CASSLDRGGNQPQHF; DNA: TGCGCCAGCAGCTTGGACAGGGGAGGCAATCAGCCCCAGCATTTT
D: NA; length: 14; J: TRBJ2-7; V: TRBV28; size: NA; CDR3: CASSFVGPGFEQYF; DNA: TGTGCCAGCAGTTTTGTGGGACCCGGATTCGAGCAGTACTTC
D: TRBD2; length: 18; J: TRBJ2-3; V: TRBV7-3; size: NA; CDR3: CASSPDLLAGGPEDTQYF; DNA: TGTGCCAGCAGCCCCGATCTCCTAGCGGGAGGGCCCGAAGATACGCAGTATTTT
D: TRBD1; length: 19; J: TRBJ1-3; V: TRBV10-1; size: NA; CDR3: CASRGGDRVHKSSGNTIYF; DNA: TGCGCCAGCAGGGGGGGAGACAGGGTCCACAAGAGCTCTGGAAACACCATATATTTT
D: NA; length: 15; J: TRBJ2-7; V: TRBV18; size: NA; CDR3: CASSISTTPTHEQYF; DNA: TGTGCCAGCTCAATATCGACTACCCCAACCCACGAGCAGTACTTC
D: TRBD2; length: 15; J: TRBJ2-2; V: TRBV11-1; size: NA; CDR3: CASSPRAGSDGELFF; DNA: TGTGCCAGCAGCCCCAGAGCGGGATCGGACGGGGAGCTGTTTTTT
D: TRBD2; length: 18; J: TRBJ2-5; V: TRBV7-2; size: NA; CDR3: CASSLGATSGPSQETQYF; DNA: TGTGCCAGCAGCTTGGGGGCTACTAGCGGGCCCAGTCAAGAGACCCAGTACTTC
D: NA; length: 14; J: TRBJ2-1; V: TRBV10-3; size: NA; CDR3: CAISAGQPYNEQFF; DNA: TGTGCCATCAGTGCCGGACAGCCCTACAATGAGCAGTTCTTC
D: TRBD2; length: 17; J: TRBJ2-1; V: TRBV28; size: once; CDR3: CATGQGEGLAGGNEQFF; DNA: TGTGCCACTGGCCAGGGGGAGGGACTAGCGGGAGGGAATGAGCAGTTCTTC
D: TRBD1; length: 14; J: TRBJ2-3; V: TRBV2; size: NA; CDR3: CASKGQRLRDTQYF; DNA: TGTGCCAGCAAGGGACAGAGGCTCCGAGATACGCAGTATTTT
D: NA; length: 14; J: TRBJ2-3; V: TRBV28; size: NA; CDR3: CASSLRRDTDTQYF; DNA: TGTGCCAGCAGTTTGAGGAGGGACACAGATACGCAGTATTTT
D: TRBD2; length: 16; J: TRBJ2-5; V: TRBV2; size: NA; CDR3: CASRRLAGVVRETQYF; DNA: TGTGCCAGCAGGAGACTAGCGGGAGTAGTTCGGGAGACCCAGTACTTC
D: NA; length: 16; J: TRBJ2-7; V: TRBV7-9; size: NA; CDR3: CASSRNLVAPSYEQYF; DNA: TGTGCCAGCAGCCGAAACCTGGTAGCGCCGTCCTACGAGCAGTACTTC
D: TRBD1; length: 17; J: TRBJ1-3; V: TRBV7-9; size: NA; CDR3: CASSYLDRQGSGNTIYF; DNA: TGTGCCAGCAGCTATCTCGACCGACAGGGCTCTGGAAACACCATATATTTT
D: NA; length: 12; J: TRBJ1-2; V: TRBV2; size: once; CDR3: CASGGRVGGYTF; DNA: TGTGCCAGCGGGGGGAGGGTTGGAGGCTACACCTTC
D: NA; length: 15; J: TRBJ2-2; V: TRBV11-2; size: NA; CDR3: CASSSIRNYTGELFF; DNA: TGTGCCAGCAGCTCTATACGGAACTACACCGGGGAGCTGTTTTTT
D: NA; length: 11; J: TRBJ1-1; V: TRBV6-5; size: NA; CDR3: CASSYGTQAFF; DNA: TGTGCCAGCAGTTACGGGACACAAGCTTTCTTT
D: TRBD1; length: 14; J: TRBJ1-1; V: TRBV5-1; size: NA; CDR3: CASSFRTGATEAFF; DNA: TGCGCCAGCAGCTTTAGGACAGGGGCCACTGAAGCTTTCTTT
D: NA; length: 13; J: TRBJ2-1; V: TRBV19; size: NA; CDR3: CASSMGGANEQFF; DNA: TGTGCCAGTAGTATGGGGGGGGCGAATGAGCAGTTCTTC